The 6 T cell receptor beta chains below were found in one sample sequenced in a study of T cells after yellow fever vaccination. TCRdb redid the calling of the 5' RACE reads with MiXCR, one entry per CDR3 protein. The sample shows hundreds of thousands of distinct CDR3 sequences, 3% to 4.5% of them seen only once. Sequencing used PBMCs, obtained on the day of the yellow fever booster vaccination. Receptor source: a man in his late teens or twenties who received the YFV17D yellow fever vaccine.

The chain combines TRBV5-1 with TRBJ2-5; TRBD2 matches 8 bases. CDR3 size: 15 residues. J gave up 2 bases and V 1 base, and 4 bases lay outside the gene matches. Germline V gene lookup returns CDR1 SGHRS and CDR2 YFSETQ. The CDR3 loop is CASSLTSGVQETQYF. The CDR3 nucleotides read TGCGCCAGCAGCTTGACTAGCGGAGTTCAAGAGACCCAGTACTTC.

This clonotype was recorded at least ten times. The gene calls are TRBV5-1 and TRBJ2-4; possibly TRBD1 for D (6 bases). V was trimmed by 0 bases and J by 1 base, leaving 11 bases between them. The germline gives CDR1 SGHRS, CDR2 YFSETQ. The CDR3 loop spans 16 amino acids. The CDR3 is CASSLDGQRAKNIQYF. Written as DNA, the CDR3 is TGCGCCAGCAGCTTGGATGGACAGCGGGCCAAAAACATTCAGTACTTC. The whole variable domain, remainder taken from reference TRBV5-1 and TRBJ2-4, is KAGVTQTPRYLIKTRGQQVTLSCSPISGHRSVSWYQQTPGQGLQFLFEYFSETQRNKGNFPGRFSGRQFSNSRSEMNVSTLELGDSALYLCASSLDGQRAKNIQYFGAGTRLSVL.

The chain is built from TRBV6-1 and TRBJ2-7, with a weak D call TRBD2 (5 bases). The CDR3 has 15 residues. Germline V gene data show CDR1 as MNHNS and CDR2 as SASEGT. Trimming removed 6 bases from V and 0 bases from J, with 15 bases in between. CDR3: CASRDGNQASYEQYV. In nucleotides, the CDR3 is TGTGCCAGCAGGGACGGGAACCAAGCCTCCTACGAGCAGTACGTC.

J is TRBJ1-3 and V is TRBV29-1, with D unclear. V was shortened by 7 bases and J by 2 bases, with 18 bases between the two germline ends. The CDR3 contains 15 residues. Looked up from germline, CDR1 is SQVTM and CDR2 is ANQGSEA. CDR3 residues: CSASHPIGPGNTIYF. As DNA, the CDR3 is TGCAGCGCCTCTCACCCCATCGGTCCTGGAAACACCATATATTTT.

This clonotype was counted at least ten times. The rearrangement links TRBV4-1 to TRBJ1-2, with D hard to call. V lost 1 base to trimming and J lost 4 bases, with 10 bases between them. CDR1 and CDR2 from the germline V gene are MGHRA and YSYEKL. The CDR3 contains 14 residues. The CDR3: CASSQGEGPYGYTF. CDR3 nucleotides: TGCGCCAGCAGCCAAGGGGAAGGACCCTATGGCTACACCTTC.

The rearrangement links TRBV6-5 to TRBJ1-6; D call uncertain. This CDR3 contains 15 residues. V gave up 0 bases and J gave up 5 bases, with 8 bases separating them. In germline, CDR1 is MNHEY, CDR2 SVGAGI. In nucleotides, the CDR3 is TGTGCCAGCAGTTACTCGACCGCGGATAATTCACCCCTCCACTTT. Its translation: CASSYSTADNSPLHF.